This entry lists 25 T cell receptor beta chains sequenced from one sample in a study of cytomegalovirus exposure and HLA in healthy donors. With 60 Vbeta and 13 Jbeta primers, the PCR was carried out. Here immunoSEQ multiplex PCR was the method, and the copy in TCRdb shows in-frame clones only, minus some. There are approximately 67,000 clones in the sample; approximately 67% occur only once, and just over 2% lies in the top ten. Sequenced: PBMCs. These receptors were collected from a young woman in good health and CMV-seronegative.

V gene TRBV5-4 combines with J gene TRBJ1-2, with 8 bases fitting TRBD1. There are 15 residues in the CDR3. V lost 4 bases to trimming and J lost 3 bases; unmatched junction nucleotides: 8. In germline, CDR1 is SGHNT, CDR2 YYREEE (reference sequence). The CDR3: CASSQGTGVHYGYTF. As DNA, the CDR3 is TGTGCCAGCAGCCAAGGGACAGGAGTTCACTATGGCTACACCTTC. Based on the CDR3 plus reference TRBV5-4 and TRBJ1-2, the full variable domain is ETGVTQSPTHLIKTRGQQVTLRCSSQSGHNTVSWYQQALGQGPQFIFQYYREEENGRGNFPPRFSGLQFPNYSSELNVNALELDDSALYLCASSQGTGVHYGYTFGSGTRLTVV.

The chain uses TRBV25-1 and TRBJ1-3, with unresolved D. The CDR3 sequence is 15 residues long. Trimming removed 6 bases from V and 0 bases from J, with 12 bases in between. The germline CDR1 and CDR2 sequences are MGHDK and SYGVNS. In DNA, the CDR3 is TGTGCCAGCAGCAGCAGACAACTCTCTGGAAACACCATATATTTT. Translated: CASSSRQLSGNTIYF. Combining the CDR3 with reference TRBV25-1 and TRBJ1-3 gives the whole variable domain EADIYQTPRYLVIGTGKKITLECSQTMGHDKMYWYQQDPGMELHLIHYSYGVNSTEKGDLSSESTVSRIRTEHFPLTLESARPSHTSQYLCASSSRQLSGNTIYFGEGSWLTVV.

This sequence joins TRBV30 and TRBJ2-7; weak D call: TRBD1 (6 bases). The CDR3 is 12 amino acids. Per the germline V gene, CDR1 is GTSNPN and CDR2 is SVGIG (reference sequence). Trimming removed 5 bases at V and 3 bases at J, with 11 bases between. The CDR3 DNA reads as TGTGCCTGGGGGACATTCCTCTACGAGCAGTACTTC. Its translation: CAWGTFLYEQYF.

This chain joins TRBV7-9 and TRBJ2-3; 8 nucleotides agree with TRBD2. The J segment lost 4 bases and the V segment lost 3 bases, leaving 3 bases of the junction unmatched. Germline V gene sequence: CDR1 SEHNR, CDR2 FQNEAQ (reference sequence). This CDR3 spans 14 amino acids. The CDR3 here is CASSFSGGADTQYF. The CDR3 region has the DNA TGTGCCAGCAGCTTTTCGGGGGGGGCAGATACGCAGTATTTT.

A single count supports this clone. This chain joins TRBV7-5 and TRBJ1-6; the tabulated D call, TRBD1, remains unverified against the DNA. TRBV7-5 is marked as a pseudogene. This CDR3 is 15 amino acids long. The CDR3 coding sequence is TGTGCCAGAAGCTTGCTGCCAGGGTGGAATTCACCCCTCCACTTT. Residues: CARSLLPGWNSPLHF.

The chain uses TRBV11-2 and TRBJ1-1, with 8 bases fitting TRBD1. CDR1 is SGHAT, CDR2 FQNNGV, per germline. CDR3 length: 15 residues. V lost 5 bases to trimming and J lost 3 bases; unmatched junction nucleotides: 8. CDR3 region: CASSPRQGWDTEAFF. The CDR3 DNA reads TGTGCCAGCAGCCCGAGACAGGGGTGGGACACTGAAGCTTTCTTT.

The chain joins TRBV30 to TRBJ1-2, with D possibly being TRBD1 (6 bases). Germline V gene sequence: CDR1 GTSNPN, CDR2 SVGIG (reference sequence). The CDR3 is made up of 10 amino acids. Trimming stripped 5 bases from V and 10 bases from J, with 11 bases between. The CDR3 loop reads CAWYRVVYTF. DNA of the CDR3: TGTGCCTGGTACAGGGTGGTCTACACCTTC.

The CDR3 spells CASTRGGQETQYF. The CDR3 nucleotides are TGTGCCAGCACCAGGGGAGGGCAAGAGACCCAGTACTTC. The chain couples TRBV2 to TRBJ2-5; TRBD2 is a possible D gene (7 bases). Trimming stripped 7 bases from V and 2 bases from J, with 11 bases between. Germline V lookup: CDR1 SNHLY, CDR2 FYNNEI. This CDR3 comprises 13 residues. Drawing the rest from reference TRBV2 and TRBJ2-5, the complete variable domain is EPEVTQTPSHQVTQMGQEVILRCVPISNHLYFYWYRQILGQKVEFLVSFYNNEISEKSEIFDDQFSVERPDGSNFTLKIRSTKLEDSAMYFCASTRGGQETQYFGPGTRLLVL.

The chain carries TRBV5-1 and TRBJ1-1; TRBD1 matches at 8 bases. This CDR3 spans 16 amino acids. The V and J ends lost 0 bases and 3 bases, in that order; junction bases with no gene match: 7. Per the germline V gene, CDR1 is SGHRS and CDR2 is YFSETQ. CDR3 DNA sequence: TGCGCCAGCAGCTTGGCGGCAGGGGGCTTGGACACTGAAGCTTTCTTT. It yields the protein CASSLAAGGLDTEAFF.

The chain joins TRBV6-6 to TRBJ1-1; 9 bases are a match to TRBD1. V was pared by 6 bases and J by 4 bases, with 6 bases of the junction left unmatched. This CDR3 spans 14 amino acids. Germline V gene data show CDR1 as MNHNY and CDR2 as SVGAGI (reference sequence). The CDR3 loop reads CASSLDRGRTEAFF. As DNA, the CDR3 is TGTGCCAGCAGCCTGGACAGGGGACGCACTGAAGCTTTCTTT.

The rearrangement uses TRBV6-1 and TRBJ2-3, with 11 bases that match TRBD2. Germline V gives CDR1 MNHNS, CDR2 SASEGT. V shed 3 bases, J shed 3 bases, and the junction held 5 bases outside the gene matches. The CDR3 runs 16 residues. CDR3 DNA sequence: TGTGCCAGCAGTGATACTAGCGGGGGTTGGACAGATACGCAGTATTTT. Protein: CASSDTSGGWTDTQYF.

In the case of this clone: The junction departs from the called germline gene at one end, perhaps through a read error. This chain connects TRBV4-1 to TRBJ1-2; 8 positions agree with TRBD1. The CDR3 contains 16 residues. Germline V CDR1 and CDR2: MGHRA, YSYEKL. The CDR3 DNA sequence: TGTGCCAGCAGCCAAGGGATGACAGGGGAGGGCTATGGCTACACCTTC. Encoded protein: CASSQGMTGEGYGYTF.

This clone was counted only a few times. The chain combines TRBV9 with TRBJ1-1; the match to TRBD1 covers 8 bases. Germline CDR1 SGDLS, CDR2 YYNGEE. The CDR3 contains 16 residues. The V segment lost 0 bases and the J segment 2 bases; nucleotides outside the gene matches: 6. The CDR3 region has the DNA TGTGCCAGCAGCGTAGTCAGGGGGCAGTTTAACACTGAAGCTTTCTTT. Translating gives CASSVVRGQFNTEAFF.

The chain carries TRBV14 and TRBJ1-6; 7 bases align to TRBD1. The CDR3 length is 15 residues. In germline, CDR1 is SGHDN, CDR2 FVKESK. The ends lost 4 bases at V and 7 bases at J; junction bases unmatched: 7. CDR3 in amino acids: CASSPRQGLNSPLHF. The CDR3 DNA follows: TGTGCCAGCAGCCCGCGACAGGGCTTGAATTCACCCCTCCACTTT.

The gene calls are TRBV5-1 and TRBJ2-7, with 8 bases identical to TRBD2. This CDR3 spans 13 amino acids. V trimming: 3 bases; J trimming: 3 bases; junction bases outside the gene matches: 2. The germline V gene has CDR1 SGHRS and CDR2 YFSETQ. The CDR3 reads CASSYGGDYEQYF. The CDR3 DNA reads TGCGCCAGCAGCTACGGGGGGGACTACGAGCAGTACTTC.

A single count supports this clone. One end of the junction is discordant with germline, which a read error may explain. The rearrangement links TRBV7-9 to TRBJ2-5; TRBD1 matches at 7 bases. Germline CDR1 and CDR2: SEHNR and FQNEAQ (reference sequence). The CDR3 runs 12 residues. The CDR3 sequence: CSSQGDQETQYF. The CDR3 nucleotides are TGTTCCAGCCAGGGGGATCAAGAGACCCAGTACTTC.

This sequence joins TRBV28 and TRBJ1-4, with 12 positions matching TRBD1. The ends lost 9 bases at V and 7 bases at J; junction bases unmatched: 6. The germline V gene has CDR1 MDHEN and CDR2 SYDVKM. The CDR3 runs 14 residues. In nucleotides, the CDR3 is TGTGCCAGTAGCCGGGACAGGGGGCCTGAAAAACTGTTTTTT. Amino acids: CASSRDRGPEKLFF. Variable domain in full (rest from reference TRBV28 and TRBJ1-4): DVKVTQSSRYLVKRTGEKVFLECVQDMDHENMFWYRQDPGLGLRLIYFSYDVKMKEKGDIPEGYSVSREKKERFSLILESASTNQTSMYLCASSRDRGPEKLFFGSGTQLSVL.

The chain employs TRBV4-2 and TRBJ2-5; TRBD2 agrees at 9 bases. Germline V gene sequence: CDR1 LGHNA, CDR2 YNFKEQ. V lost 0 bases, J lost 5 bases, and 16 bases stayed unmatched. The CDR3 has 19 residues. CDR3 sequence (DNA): TGTGCCAGCAGCCAAGATCTCTCAGGGCGGGGGGGCTATCAGGAGACCCAGTACTTC. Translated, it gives CASSQDLSGRGGYQETQYF.

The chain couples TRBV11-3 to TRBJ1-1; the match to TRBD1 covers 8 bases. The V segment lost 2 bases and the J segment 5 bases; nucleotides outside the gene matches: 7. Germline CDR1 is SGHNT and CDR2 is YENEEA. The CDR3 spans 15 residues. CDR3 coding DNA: TGTGCCAGCAGCTTAATTTCCGGGACAGGAACTGAAGCTTTCTTT. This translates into CASSLISGTGTEAFF.

CDR3 residues: CASSRGWSGNTEAFF. DNA of the CDR3: TGTGCCAGCAGTAGGGGTTGGTCGGGTAACACTGAAGCTTTCTTT. J is TRBJ1-1 and V is TRBV6-1, with D perhaps matching TRBD1 (5 bases). The V end was cut by 5 bases, the J end by 2 bases, with 15 bases between. From germline, CDR1 is MNHNS and CDR2 SASEGT. The CDR3 contains 15 residues.

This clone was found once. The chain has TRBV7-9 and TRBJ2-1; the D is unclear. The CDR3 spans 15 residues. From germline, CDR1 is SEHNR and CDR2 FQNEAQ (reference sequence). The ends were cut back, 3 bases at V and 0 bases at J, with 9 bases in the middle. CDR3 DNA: TGTGCCAGCAGCTTTGAACTGAGCTCCTACAATGAGCAGTTCTTC. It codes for CASSFELSSYNEQFF.

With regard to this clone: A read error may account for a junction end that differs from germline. Written as DNA, the CDR3 is TGTGCCAGCAGCTTGGGACCCCGAGAGGCCCAGTACTTC. Translated: CASSLGPREAQYF. The gene calls are TRBV5-6 and TRBJ2-5; D uncertain. The CDR3 has 13 residues. Germline V CDR1 and CDR2: SGHDT, YYEEEE.

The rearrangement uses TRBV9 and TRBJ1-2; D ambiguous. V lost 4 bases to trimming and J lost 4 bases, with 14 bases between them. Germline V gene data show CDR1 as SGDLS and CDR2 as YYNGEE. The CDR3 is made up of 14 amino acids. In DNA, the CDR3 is TGTGCCAGCAGCCTCTCTGGCGGGCCCTATGGCTACACCTTC. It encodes CASSLSGGPYGYTF.

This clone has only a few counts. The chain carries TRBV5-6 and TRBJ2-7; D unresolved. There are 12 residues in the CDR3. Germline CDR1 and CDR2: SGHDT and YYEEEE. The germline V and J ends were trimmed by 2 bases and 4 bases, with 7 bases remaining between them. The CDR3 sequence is CASSFSRYEQYF. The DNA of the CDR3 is TGTGCCAGCAGCTTTTCTAGGTACGAGCAGTACTTC.

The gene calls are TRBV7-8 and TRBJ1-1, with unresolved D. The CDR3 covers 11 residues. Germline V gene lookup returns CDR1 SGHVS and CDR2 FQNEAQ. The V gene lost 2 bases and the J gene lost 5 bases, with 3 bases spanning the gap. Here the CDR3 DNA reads TGTGCCAGCAGCTTATTAACTGAAGCTTTCTTT. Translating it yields CASSLLTEAFF.